The 3 T cell receptor beta chains reported below all come from one sample, sequenced in a study of Graves' ophthalmopathy and Graves' hyperthyroidism. RNA transcripts provided the template for amplifying TCR beta CDR3 regions. Second-round multiplex PCR came after a first-round RT-PCR that employed HTBI primers. TCRdb called the multiplex PCR reads again in MiXCR, with one record for every CDR3 protein. The sample lists 1 million to 1.3 million distinct CDR3 sequences, 35% to 45% occurring once. The sequenced sample consisted of peripheral blood or thyroid tissue (not recorded which). The receptors were gathered from an adult man with Graves' hyperthyroidism.

Many counts were recorded for this clonotype. The chain links TRBV24-1 to TRBJ2-6; D is ambiguous. Germline-derived CDR1 and CDR2 are KGHDR and SFDVKD. The CDR3 is made up of 16 amino acids. V lost 5 bases to trimming and J lost 1 base, with 11 bases between them. The CDR3: CATSVAVPSGANVLTF. The CDR3 DNA is TGTGCCACCAGTGTCGCAGTGCCATCTGGGGCCAACGTCCTGACTTTC.

This clonotype was found many times. Mismatch with germline at one junction end may stem from a read error. J is TRBJ2-7 and V is TRBV11-2; 12 bases match TRBD1. This CDR3 spans 13 amino acids. Germline V gene data show CDR1 as SGHAT and CDR2 as FQNNGV. CDR3 sequence: CASSIGTGGDYVF. CDR3 DNA sequence: TGTGCCAGCAGCATCGGGACAGGGGGCGATTATGTATTC. Based on the CDR3 plus reference TRBV11-2 and TRBJ2-7, the full variable domain is EAGVAQSPRYKIIEKRQSVAFWCNPISGHATLYWYQQILGQGPKLLIQFQNNGVVDDSQLPKDRFSAERLKGVDSTLKIQPAKLEDSAVYLCASSIGTGGDYVFGPGTRLTVT.

This sequence joins TRBV15 and TRBJ1-4, with a tentative D call TRBD1 (5 bases). Germline CDR1 reads LNHNV; CDR2 reads YYDKDF (reference sequence). The V end was cut by 4 bases, the J end by 8 bases, with 20 bases between. This CDR3 spans 16 amino acids. DNA for the CDR3: TGTGCCACCAGCATTTATAGCGGGACTAAGGGAGAAAAACTGTTTTTT. It encodes CATSIYSGTKGEKLFF.